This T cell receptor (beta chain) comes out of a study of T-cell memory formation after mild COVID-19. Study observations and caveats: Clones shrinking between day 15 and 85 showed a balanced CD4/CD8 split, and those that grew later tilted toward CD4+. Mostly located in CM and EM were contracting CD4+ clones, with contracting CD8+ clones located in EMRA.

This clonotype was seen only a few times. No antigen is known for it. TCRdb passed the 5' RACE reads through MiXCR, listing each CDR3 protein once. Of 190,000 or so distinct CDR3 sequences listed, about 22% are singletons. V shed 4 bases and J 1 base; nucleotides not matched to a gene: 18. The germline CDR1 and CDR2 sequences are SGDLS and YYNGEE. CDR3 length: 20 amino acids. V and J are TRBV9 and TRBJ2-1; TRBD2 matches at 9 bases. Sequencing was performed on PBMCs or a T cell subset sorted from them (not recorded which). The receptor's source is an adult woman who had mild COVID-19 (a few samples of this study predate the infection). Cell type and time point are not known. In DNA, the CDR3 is TGTGCCAGCAGCTTCCCCGTGGATAGCGGGGGCCTGGATTCCTACAATGAGCAGTTCTTC. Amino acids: CASSFPVDSGGLDSYNEQFF.